The T cell receptor beta chain described here comes from a study of identical twins. Study-wide results and caveats: Clonotypes of the beta chain that were abundant in cord blood carried fewer insertions (memory repertoires showed none).

TCRdb fed the 5' RACE reads into MiXCR, producing one record per CDR3 protein. The sample has under 300,000 distinct CDR3 sequences; more than 12% are singletons. This clonotype appeared a few times. Its antigen is unidentified. This TCR was sampled from a woman between 18 and 30 years old in good health. The sequencing input was memory (CD45RO+) T cells sorted from blood.

The CDR3, as DNA: TGTGCCAGCACCAGAGCGGGGGCGGGAGAGACCCAGTACTTC. Protein sequence: CASTRAGAGETQYF. The chain has TRBV27 and TRBJ2-5, with 8 bases aligning to TRBD2. Germline loops: CDR1 MNHEY, CDR2 SMNVEV (reference sequence). The CDR3 totals 14 residues. Unmatched junction bases numbered 8, after V lost 7 bases and J lost 4 bases.